This TCR beta chain was documented in a study of cytomegalovirus exposure and HLA in healthy donors. Study-wide results and caveats: There were some public TCRs occurring in many donors, but most TCR sequences were rare. In vitro confirmation showed a few CMV-associated chains to be CMV antigen specific. Investigators reported 150 to 200 TCR beta chains as tied to cytomegalovirus.

It was the approximately 130-subject validation cohort, separate from the roughly 700-subject first cohort, to which the donors belonged. TCRdb's table, derived via immunoSEQ multiplex PCR, lists solely in-frame clones and lacks some. This sample has hundreds of thousands of clones, with approximately 80% found just once. With regard to this clone: The antigen remains undetermined.

What was sequenced was PBMCs. The TCR comes from a woman aged 25 to 39 in good health and CMV-seropositive.

In DNA form, the CDR3 reads TGTGCCAGCTCACCAGTTACGAAGGGAGGGAGTTCTGAAGCTTTCTTT. Encoded protein: CASSPVTKGGSSEAFF. The V gene is TRBV18, the J gene TRBJ1-1; D gene uncertain. With 2 bases removed from V and 6 bases from J, the gap between germline ends came to 19 bases. The germline gives CDR1 KGHSH, CDR2 LQKENI. This CDR3 spans 16 amino acids.